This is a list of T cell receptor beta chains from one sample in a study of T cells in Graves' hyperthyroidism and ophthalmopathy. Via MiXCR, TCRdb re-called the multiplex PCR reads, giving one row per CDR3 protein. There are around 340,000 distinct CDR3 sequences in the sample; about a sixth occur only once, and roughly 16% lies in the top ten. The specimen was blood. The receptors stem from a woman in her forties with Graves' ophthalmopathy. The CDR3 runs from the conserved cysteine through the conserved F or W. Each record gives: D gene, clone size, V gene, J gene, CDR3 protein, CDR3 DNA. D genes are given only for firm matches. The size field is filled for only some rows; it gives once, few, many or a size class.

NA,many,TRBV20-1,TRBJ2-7,CSVTARFREQYF,TGCAGTGTTACCGCCCGGTTCCGCGAGCAGTACTTC
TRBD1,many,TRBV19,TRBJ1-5,CASSSGQGYSNQPQHF,TGTGCCAGTAGTTCCGGACAGGGATATAGCAATCAGCCCCAGCATTTT
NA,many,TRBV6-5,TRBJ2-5,CASSYYQAQETQYF,TGTGCCAGCAGTTATTACCAGGCACAAGAGACCCAGTACTTC
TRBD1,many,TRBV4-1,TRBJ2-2,CASSRDRAGELFF,TGCGCCAGCAGCCGAGACAGGGCCGGGGAGCTGTTTTTT
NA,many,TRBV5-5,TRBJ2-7,CASRYRDTTNYEQYF,TGTGCCAGCCGCTACCGTGATACTACCAACTACGAGCAGTACTTC
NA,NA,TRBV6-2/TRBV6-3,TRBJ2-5,CASRGQAQETQYF,TGTGCCAGCAGAGGGCAAGCCCAAGAGACCCAGTACTTC
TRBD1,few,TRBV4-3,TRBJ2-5,CASSQGQGKGATQYF,TGCGCCAGCAGCCAAGGACAGGGGAAGGGAGCGACCCAGTACTTC
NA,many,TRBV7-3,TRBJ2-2,CASSLTAANTGELFF,TGTGCCAGCAGCTTAACGGCGGCGAACACCGGGGAGCTGTTTTTT
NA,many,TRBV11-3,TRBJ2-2,CASSFKGRNTGELFF,TGTGCCAGCAGCTTTAAAGGCAGGAACACCGGGGAGCTGTTTTTT
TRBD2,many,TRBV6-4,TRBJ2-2,CASIPRGLAGGPSTGELFF,TGTGCCAGCATCCCGCGAGGGCTAGCGGGAGGGCCGAGCACCGGGGAGCTGTTTTTT
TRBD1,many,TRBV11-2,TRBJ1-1,CASSSDRGTEAFF,TGTGCCAGCAGCTCGGACAGGGGGACTGAAGCTTTCTTT
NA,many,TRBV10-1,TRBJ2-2,CASSAQRIANTGELFF,TGCGCCAGCAGTGCTCAACGGATCGCGAACACCGGGGAGCTGTTTTTT
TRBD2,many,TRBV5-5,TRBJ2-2,CASSLRAGAVGELFF,TGTGCCAGCAGCTTGAGAGCGGGAGCGGTCGGGGAGCTGTTTTTT
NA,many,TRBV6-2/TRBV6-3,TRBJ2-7,CASSYLAGASYEQYF,TGTGCCAGCAGTTACTTGGCGGGTGCTTCCTACGAGCAGTACTTC
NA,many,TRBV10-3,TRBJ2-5,CAISVGIQETQYF,TGTGCCATCAGCGTGGGCATACAAGAGACCCAGTACTTC
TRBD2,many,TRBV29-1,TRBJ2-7,CSVRRAGEGEQYF,TGCAGCGTTAGGAGGGCGGGAGAGGGCGAGCAGTACTTC
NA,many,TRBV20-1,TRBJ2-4,CSAREGLIQYF,TGCAGTGCTAGAGAAGGGCTGATTCAGTACTTC
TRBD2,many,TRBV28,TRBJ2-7,CASGFGGSSYEQYF,TGTGCCAGCGGCTTCGGCGGGAGTTCCTACGAGCAGTACTTC
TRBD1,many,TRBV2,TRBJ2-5,CASTKLGTAQETQYF,TGTGCCAGCACCAAGCTCGGGACAGCCCAAGAGACCCAGTACTTC
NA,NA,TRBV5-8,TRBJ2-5,CASSQFLNSQQETQYF,TGTGCCAGCAGCCAATTTCTGAACTCTCAACAAGAGACCCAGTACTTC
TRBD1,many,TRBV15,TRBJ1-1,CATSRGPVGQGARGTEAFF,TGTGCCACCAGCAGAGGCCCCGTAGGACAGGGGGCGAGGGGCACTGAAGCTTTCTTT
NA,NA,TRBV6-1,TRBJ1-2,CASSAYGRKGYGYTF,TGTGCCAGCAGTGCTTACGGGAGGAAGGGCTATGGCTACACCTTC